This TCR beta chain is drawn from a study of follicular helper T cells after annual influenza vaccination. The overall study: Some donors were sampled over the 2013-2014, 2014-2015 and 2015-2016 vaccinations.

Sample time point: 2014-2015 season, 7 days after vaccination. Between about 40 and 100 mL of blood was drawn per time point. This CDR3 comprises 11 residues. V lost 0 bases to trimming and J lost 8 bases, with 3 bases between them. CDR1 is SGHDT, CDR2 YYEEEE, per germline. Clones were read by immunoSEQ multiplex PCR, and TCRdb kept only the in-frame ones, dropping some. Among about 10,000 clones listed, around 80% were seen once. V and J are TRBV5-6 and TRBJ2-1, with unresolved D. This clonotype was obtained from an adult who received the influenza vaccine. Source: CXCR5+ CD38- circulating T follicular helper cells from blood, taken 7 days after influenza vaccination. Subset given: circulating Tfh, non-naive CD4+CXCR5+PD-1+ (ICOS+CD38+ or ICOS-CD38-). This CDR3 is CASSLVDEQFF. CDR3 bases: TGTGCCAGCAGCTTGGTGGATGAGCAGTTCTTC. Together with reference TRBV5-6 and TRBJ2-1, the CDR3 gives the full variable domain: DAGVTQSPTHLIKTRGQQVTLRCSPKSGHDTVSWYQQALGQGPQFIFQYYEEEERQRGNFPDRFSGHQFPNYSSELNVNALLLGDSALYLCASSLVDEQFFGPGTRLTVL.